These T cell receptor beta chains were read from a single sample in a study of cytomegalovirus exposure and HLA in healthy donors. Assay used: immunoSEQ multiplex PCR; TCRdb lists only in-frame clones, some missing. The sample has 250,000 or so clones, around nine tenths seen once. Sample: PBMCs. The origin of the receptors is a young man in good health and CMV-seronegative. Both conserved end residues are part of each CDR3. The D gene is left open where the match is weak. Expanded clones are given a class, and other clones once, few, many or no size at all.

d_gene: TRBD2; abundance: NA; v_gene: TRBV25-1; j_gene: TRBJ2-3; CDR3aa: CASSVRNGTSVTDTQYF; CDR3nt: TGTGCCAGCAGTGTTCGAAACGGGACTAGCGTCACAGATACGCAGTATTTT
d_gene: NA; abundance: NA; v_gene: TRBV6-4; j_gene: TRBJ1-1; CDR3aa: CATTGHEAFF; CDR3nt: TGTGCCACCACAGGTCATGAGGCTTTCTTT
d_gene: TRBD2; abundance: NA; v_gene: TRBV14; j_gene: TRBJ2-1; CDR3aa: CASSPPTSGGYNEQFF; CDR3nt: TGTGCCAGCAGCCCCCCGACTAGCGGCGGCTACAATGAGCAGTTCTTC
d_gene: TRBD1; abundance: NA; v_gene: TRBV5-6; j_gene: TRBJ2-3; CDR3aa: CASSSLTGQGTDTQYF; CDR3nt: TGTGCCAGCAGCTCTCTTACGGGACAGGGGACAGATACGCAGTATTTT
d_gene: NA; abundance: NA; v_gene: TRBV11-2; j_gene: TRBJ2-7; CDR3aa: CASSTRTVGEQYF; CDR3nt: TGTGCCAGCAGCACCCGGACAGTCGGCGAGCAGTACTTC
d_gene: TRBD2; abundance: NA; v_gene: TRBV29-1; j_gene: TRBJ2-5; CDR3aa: CSVAREGTQYF; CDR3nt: TGCAGCGTTGCCAGGGAGGGGACCCAGTACTTC
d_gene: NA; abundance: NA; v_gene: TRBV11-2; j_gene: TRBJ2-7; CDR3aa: CASSQRGYEQYF; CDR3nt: TGTGCCAGCTCCCAACGAGGCTACGAGCAGTACTTC
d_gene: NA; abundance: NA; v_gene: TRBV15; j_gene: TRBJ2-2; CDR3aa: CATSSRVENTGELFF; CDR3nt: TGTGCCACCAGCTCGCGGGTGGAGAACACCGGGGAGCTGTTTTTT
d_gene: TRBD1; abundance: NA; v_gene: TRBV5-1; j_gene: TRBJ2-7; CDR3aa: CASSLSNRGQSEQYF; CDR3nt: TGCGCCAGCAGCTTGAGCAACAGGGGACAGAGCGAGCAGTACTTC
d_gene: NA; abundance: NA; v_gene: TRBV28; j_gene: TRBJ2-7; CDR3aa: CASSTPNEQYF; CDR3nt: TGTGCCAGCAGTACTCCAAACGAGCAGTACTTC
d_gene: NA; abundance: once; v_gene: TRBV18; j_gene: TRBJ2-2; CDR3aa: CASSPGTGTFLKELFF; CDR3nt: TGTGCCAGCTCACCAGGTACAGGGACCTTCCTGAAGGAGCTGTTTTTT
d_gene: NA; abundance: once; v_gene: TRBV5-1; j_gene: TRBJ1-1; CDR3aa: CASSSTGPAEAFF; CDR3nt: TGCGCCAGCAGCTCTACAGGACCGGCTGAAGCTTTCTTT
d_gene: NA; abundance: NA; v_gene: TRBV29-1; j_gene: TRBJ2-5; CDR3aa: CSVEDLETQYF; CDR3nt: TGCAGCGTTGAAGACCTGGAGACCCAGTACTTC
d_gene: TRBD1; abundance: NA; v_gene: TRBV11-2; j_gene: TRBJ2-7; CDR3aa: CASSLATGGLAYEQYF; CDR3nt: TGTGCCAGCAGCTTGGCAACAGGGGGCCTCGCCTACGAGCAGTACTTC
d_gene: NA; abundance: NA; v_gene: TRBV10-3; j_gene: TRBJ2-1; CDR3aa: CATGEEVPGNEQFF; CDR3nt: TGTGCCACCGGGGAGGAGGTTCCCGGGAATGAGCAGTTCTTC
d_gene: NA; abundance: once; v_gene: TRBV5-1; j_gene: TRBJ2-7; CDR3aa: CASSSDRSYEQYF; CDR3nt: TGCGCCAGCAGCTCGGACAGATCCTACGAGCAGTACTTC
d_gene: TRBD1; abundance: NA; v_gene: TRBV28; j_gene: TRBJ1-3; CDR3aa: CATRGQVGNTIYF; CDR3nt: TGTGCCACCAGAGGACAGGTTGGAAACACCATATATTTT
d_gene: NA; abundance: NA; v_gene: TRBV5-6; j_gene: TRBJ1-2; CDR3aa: CASSLQGHPGSGYTF; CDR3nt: TGTGCCAGCAGCTTGCAGGGACACCCAGGCTCTGGCTACACCTTC
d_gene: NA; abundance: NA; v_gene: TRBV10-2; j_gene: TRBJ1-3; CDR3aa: CASSGLSGNTIYF; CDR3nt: TGCGCCAGCAGTGGACTGTCTGGAAACACCATATATTTT
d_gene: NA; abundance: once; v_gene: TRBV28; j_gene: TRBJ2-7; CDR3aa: CASSWTDLMREQYF; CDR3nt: TGTGCCAGCAGCTGGACAGACCTTATGCGGGAGCAGTACTTC
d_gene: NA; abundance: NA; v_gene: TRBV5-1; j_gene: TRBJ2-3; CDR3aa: CASSLNTESTDTQYF; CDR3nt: TGCGCCAGCAGCTTGAATACGGAGAGCACAGATACGCAGTATTTT
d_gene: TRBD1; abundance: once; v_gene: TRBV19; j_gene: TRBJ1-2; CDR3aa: CASSGTGQGIFYGYTF; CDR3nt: TGTGCCAGTAGTGGGACGGGACAGGGGATTTTCTACGGCTACACCTTC
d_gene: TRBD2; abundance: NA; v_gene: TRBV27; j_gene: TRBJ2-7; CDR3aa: CASSLGGGYEQYF; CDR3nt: TGTGCCAGCAGTTTAGGCGGGGGCTACGAGCAGTACTTC
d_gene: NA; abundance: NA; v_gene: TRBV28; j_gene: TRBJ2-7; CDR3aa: CASSKPGHTYEQYF; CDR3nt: TGTGCCAGCAGTAAGCCCGGACATACCTACGAGCAGTACTTC
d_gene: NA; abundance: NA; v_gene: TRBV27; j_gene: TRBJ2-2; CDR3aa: CASGSPTKRTGELFF; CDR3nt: TGTGCCAGTGGGAGCCCGACGAAGCGCACCGGGGAGCTGTTTTTT
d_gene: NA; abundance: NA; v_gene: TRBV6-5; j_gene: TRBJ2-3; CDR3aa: CASSYWAHTDTQYF; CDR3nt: TGTGCCAGCAGTTACTGGGCCCACACAGATACGCAGTATTTT
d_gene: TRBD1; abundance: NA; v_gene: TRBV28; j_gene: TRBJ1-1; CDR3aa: CASSSPGTANTEAFF; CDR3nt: TGTGCCAGCAGTTCACCCGGGACAGCGAACACTGAAGCTTTCTTT
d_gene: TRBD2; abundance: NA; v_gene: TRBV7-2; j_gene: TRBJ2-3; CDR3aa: CASSSTSVLDTQYF; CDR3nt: TGTGCCAGCAGCTCGACTAGCGTTTTGGATACGCAGTATTTT
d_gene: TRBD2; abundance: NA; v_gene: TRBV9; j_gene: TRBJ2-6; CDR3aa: CASSVGGGRFSGANVLTF; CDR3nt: TGTGCCAGCAGCGTAGGCGGGGGACGGTTCTCTGGGGCCAACGTCCTGACTTTC
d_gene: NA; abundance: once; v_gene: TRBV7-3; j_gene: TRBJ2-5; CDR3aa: CASSLVTQETQYF; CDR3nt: TGTGCCAGCAGCTTAGTTACTCAAGAGACCCAGTACTTC
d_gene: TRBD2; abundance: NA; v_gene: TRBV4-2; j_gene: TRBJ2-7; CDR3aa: CASSQGLADSSYEQYF; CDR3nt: TGTGCCAGCAGCCAAGGACTAGCGGATAGCTCCTACGAGCAGTACTTC
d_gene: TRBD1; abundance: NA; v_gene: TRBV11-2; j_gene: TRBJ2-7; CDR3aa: CASSGGQDLSYEQYF; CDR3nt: TGTGCCAGCAGCGGTGGACAGGACCTCTCCTACGAGCAGTACTTC
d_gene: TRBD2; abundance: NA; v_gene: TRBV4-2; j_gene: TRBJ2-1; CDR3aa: CASSQVAGGLGNEQFF; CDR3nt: TGTGCCAGCAGCCAAGTTGCGGGAGGGCTGGGGAATGAGCAGTTCTTC
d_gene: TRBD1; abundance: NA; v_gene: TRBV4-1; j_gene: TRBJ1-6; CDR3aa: CASSQRTGVSYNSPLHF; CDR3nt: TGCGCCAGCAGCCAACGTACAGGGGTCTCCTATAATTCACCCCTCCACTTT
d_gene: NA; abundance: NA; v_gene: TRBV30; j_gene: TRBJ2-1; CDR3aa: CAWDQERPYNEQFF; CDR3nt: TGTGCCTGGGACCAGGAACGCCCATACAATGAGCAGTTCTTC
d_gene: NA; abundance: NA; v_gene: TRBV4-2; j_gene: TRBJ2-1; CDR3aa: CASSQQYMAYEQFF; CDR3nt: TGTGCCAGCAGCCAGCAGTACATGGCATATGAGCAGTTCTTC
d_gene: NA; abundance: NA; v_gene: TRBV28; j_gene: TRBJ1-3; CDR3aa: CASSSLLDRKTGNTIYF; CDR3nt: TGTGCCAGCAGTTCTCTCCTGGACAGAAAGACTGGAAACACCATATATTTT
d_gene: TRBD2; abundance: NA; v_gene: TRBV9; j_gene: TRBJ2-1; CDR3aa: CASSSASGLAGHDQFF; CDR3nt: TGTGCCAGCAGCTCCGCGTCGGGACTAGCGGGCCATGACCAGTTCTTC
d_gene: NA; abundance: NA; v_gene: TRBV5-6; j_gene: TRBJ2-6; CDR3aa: CASSLEGVRWLSGANVLTF; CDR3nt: TGTGCCAGCAGCTTGGAAGGGGTACGTTGGCTCTCTGGGGCCAACGTCCTGACTTTC
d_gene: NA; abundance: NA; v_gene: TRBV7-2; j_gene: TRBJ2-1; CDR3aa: CASSLDYQVYNEQFF; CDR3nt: TGTGCCAGCAGCCTGGACTATCAAGTCTACAATGAGCAGTTCTTC
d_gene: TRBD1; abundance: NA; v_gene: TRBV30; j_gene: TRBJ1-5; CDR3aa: CAWSVPTGTHQPQHF; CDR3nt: TGTGCCTGGAGTGTTCCGACAGGGACGCATCAGCCCCAGCATTTT
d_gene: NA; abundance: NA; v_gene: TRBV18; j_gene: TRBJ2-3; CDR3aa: CASSQGLGDSDTQYF; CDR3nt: TGTGCCAGCTCACAGGGACTCGGGGACTCAGATACGCAGTATTTT
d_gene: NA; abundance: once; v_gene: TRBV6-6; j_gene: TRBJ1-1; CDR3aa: CASSSAGAFF; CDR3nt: TGTGCCAGCAGTAGTGCCGGAGCTTTCTTT
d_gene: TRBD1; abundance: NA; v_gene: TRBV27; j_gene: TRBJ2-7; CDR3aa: CASSSITDRVWGSWSYEQYF; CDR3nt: TGTGCCAGCAGCTCCATCACTGACAGGGTTTGGGGGTCTTGGTCCTACGAGCAGTACTTC
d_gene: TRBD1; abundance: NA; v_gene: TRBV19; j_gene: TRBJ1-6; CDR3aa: CASRWDRVSSPLHF; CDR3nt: TGTGCCAGTAGGTGGGACAGGGTCTCTTCACCCCTCCACTTT
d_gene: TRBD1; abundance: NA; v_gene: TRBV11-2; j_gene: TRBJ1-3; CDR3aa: CASSSIRGTNTIYF; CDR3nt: TGTGCCAGCAGTTCGATCAGGGGGACGAACACCATATATTTT
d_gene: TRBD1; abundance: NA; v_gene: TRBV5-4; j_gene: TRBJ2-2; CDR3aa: CASTRDRAVAGELFF; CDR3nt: TGTGCCAGCACCCGCGACAGGGCTGTTGCCGGGGAGCTGTTTTTT
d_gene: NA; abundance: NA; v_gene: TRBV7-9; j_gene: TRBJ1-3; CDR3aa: CASSIQPINTIYF; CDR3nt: TGTGCCAGCAGCATACAGCCTATAAACACCATATATTTT
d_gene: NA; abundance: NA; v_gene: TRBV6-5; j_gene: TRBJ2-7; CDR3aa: CASAGQTYEQYF; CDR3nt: TGTGCATCTGCGGGCCAAACCTACGAGCAGTACTTC
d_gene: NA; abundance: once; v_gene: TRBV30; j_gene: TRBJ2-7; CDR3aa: CAWSVSAGLYEQYF; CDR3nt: TGTGCCTGGAGTGTGTCGGCAGGACTCTACGAGCAGTACTTC
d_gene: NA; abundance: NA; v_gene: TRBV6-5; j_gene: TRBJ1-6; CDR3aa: CASSYSRSRGNSPLHF; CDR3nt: TGTGCCAGCAGTTACTCGAGATCCAGGGGAAATTCACCCCTCCACTTT
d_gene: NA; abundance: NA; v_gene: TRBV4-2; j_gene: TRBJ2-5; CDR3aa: CASSQGDLQETQYF; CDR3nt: TGTGCCAGCAGCCAAGGGGACTTACAAGAGACCCAGTACTTC
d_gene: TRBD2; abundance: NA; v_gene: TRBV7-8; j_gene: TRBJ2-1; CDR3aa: CASSFEVTSGIRNEQFF; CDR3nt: TGTGCCAGCAGCTTTGAGGTCACTAGCGGGATTCGCAATGAGCAGTTCTTC
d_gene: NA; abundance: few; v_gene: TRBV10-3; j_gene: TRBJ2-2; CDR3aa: CAIRRTEGTGELFF; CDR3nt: TGTGCCATCAGACGGACAGAAGGCACCGGGGAGCTGTTTTTT
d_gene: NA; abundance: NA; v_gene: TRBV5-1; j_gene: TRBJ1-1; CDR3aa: CASSLISGETEAFF; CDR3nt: TGCGCCAGCAGCTTGATTTCAGGGGAAACTGAAGCTTTCTTT
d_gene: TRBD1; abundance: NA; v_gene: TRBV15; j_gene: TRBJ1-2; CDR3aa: CATSSRGQGRLTGGYTF; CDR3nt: TGTGCCACCAGCAGTCGGGGACAGGGGCGTTTAACGGGGGGCTACACCTTC
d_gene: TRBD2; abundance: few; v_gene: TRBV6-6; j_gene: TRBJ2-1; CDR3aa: CASSDPGTNYNEQFF; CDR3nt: TGTGCCAGCAGTGACCCCGGGACTAACTACAATGAGCAGTTCTTC
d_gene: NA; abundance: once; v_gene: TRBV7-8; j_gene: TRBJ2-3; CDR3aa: CASSLFGGASTDTQYF; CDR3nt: TGTGCCAGCAGCTTATTCGGCGGGGCGAGCACAGATACGCAGTATTTT
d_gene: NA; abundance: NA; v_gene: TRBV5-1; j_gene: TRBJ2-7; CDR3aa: CASTSSDNQGEQYF; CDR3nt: TGCGCCAGTACCTCTTCGGACAACCAAGGGGAGCAGTACTTC
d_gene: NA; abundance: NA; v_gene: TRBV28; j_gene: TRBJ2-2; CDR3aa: CASRSRGTNTGELFF; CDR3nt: TGTGCCAGCAGATCCAGGGGGACTAACACCGGGGAGCTGTTTTTT